Listed here are 13 T cell receptor beta chains from one sample, sequenced in a study of T cell changes during pregnancy in multiple sclerosis. Data came from immunoSEQ multiplex PCR; TCRdb stores just in-frame clones and leaves some out. This sample has 35,000 to 55,000 clones; 92% occur once, and the top ten carry roughly 2.1%. Here the sequenced sample was peripheral blood, taken in the third trimester of pregnancy. Receptors were obtained from a female donor with multiple sclerosis, enrolled in a pregnancy study.

The rearrangement joins TRBV9 to TRBJ2-3, with TRBD2 matching 7 bases. Germline loops: CDR1 SGDLS, CDR2 YYNGEE. V lost 0 bases to trimming and J lost 5 bases; unmatched junction nucleotides: 12. The CDR3 sequence is 17 residues long. The CDR3: CASSVAGRAGWEDTQYF. The CDR3 DNA reads as TGTGCCAGCAGCGTAGCCGGGCGAGCGGGATGGGAAGATACGCAGTATTTT.

The rearrangement joins TRBV15 to TRBJ1-1, with 8 bases lining up with TRBD1. The CDR3 is made up of 14 amino acids. Germline V lookup: CDR1 LNHNV, CDR2 YYDKDF (reference sequence). V lost 0 bases and J lost 10; bases outside the gene matches: 7. The CDR3 nucleotides read TGTGCCACCAGCAGAGATGGTCAGGGGGCGGGAGCTTTCTTT. Translating gives CATSRDGQGAGAFF. The full variable domain, in which reference TRBV15 and TRBJ1-1 provide the parts outside the CDR3, is DAMVIQNPRYQVTQFGKPVTLSCSQTLNHNVMYWYQQKSSQAPKLLFHYYDKDFNNEADTPDNFQSRRPNTSFCFLDIRSPGLGDTAMYLCATSRDGQGAGAFFGQGTRLTVV.

The rearrangement links TRBV7-9 to TRBJ2-2, with D possibly matching TRBD1 (6 bases). The CDR3 is 14 residues long. The germline CDR1 and CDR2 sequences are SEHNR and FQNEAQ (reference sequence). The germline V and J ends were trimmed by 8 bases and 6 bases, with 16 bases remaining between them. The CDR3 DNA is TGTGCCAGCGGGCCGACAGGTCTCCCCGGGGAGCTGTTTTTT. It encodes CASGPTGLPGELFF.

The chain couples TRBV2 to TRBJ2-2, with 10 nucleotides matching TRBD1. This CDR3 is 18 amino acids long. From germline, CDR1 is SNHLY and CDR2 FYNNEI. After removal of 2 bases from V and 0 bases from J, the junction contained 6 bases not matched to a gene. The CDR3 nucleotides are TGTGCCAGCAGTGAAATTCCAGGACAGGGGGCGAACACCGGGGAGCTGTTTTTT. This gives the protein CASSEIPGQGANTGELFF.

The rearrangement links TRBV5-8 to TRBJ1-2; D is ambiguous. The CDR3 runs to 15 residues. Germline V lookup: CDR1 SGHTS, CDR2 YDEGEE. The V gene lost 5 bases and the J gene lost 1 base, with 15 bases spanning the gap. CDR3 amino acids: CASRTGISVNYGYTF. CDR3 DNA: TGTGCCAGCAGAACCGGGATCTCGGTTAACTATGGCTACACCTTC.

This clone was observed a single time. This sequence joins TRBV28 and TRBJ1-1; tentatively, D is TRBD1 (5 bases). The ends were cut back, 5 bases at V and 1 base at J, with 11 bases in the middle. This CDR3 is built from 14 residues. Germline V gene sequence: CDR1 MDHEN, CDR2 SYDVKM. For the CDR3, the DNA is TGTGCCAGCAGTCCAGGGCTATCGAACACTGAAGCTTTCTTT. This sequence encodes CASSPGLSNTEAFF.

The gene calls are TRBV19 and TRBJ2-2; D possibly corresponds to TRBD2 (5 bases). The germline CDR1 and CDR2 sequences are LNHDA and SQIVND (reference sequence). This CDR3 region has 14 residues. V dropped 1 base and J dropped 6 bases, with 9 bases sitting between them. The CDR3 DNA reads TGTGCCAGTAGTATAGCGGGATTATCCGGGGAGCTGTTTTTT. As protein: CASSIAGLSGELFF.

The chain recombines TRBV6-4 with TRBJ2-3; 9 bases are shared with TRBD2. This CDR3 contains 15 residues. J gave up 1 base and V 5 bases, and 4 bases lay outside the gene matches. Germline V lookup: CDR1 MRHNA, CDR2 SNTAGT. CDR3 DNA: TGTGCCAGCAGTATAGCGGGAGAGGGCACAGATACGCAGTATTTT. Translated: CASSIAGEGTDTQYF.

V and J are TRBV19 and TRBJ2-3; the D gene is possibly TRBD1 (5 bases). The CDR3 is 13 amino acids. V was shortened by 5 bases and J by 5 bases, with 11 bases between the two germline ends. CDR1 is LNHDA, CDR2 SQIVND, per germline (reference sequence). CDR3 region: CASSAIGEDTQYF. The CDR3 nucleotides read TGTGCCAGTAGTGCGATAGGGGAAGATACGCAGTATTTT.

V gene TRBV28 combines with J gene TRBJ2-1; 8 bases fit TRBD1. The CDR3 covers 14 residues. The V segment lost 7 bases and the J segment 2 bases; nucleotides outside the gene matches: 4. The germline gives CDR1 MDHEN, CDR2 SYDVKM. CDR3 amino acids: CASKIRGPYNEQFF. The CDR3 DNA is TGTGCCAGCAAAATCAGGGGGCCCTACAATGAGCAGTTCTTC.

V usage is TRBV19 and J usage is TRBJ2-3, with 9 nucleotides matching TRBD2. Germline V gene data show CDR1 as LNHDA and CDR2 as SQIVND (reference sequence). This CDR3 comprises 17 residues. The trim removed 3 bases at V and 2 bases at J, leaving 9 bases unmatched. The CDR3 DNA reads TGTGCCAGTAGTATCAGAGCTAAGCGGGAGGTCACAGATACGCAGTATTTT. Translated: CASSIRAKREVTDTQYF.

This chain joins TRBV7-9 and TRBJ2-5, with TRBD1 matching over 8 bases. The CDR3 is 15 residues long. Germline lookup yields CDR1 SEHNR and CDR2 FQNEAQ (reference sequence). The J segment lost 3 bases and the V segment lost 1 base, leaving 4 bases of the junction unmatched. The CDR3: CASSLVGQGKETQYF. The CDR3 DNA sequence: TGTGCCAGCAGCTTAGTTGGACAGGGTAAAGAGACCCAGTACTTC.

This clone was seen a single time. The chain couples TRBV5-4 to TRBJ2-7; perhaps TRBD2 as D (5 bases). The CDR3 consists of 13 residues. Germline assignment: CDR1 SGHNT and CDR2 YYREEE (reference sequence). Trimming removed 3 bases at V and 3 bases at J, with 10 bases between. CDR3 in DNA: TGTGCCAGCAGCTATAGCGTAGGCTACGAGCAGTACTTC. It yields the protein CASSYSVGYEQYF.